Listed below are T cell receptor beta chains from one sample, sequenced in a study of blood T cell repertoires in COVID-19. The repertoire was sequenced with immunoSEQ multiplex PCR; TCRdb's copy has only in-frame clones and lacks some. The sample has 200,000 to 250,000 clones; roughly 84% are singletons. Sequenced input: peripheral blood. The receptors were gathered from a man in his fifties with active or convalescent COVID-19. The CDR3 runs from the conserved cysteine through the conserved F or W. The D gene is left open where the match is weak. For some rows the clone size is stated as once, few or many, or as a class when expanded; others skip it.

D gene	V gene	CDR3 length	J gene	clone size	CDR3 DNA	CDR3 protein
TRBD1	TRBV7-2	12	TRBJ1-4	few	TGTGCCAGCAGCCAAGGACAGGGATTTAGGACTTTT	CASSQGQGFRTF
-	TRBV7-9	14	TRBJ2-5	-	TGTGCCAGCAGCTTAGCGGGGGGACAAGAGACCCAGTACTTC	CASSLAGGQETQYF
-	TRBV7-2	12	TRBJ1-2	-	TGTGCCAGCAGCTTAGAGTTGCGGGGCTACACCTTC	CASSLELRGYTF
-	TRBV5-4	11	TRBJ2-1	-	TGTGCCAGCAGTCTATACAATGAGCAGTTCTTC	CASSLYNEQFF
TRBD1	TRBV15	14	TRBJ2-5	-	TGTGCCACCAGCAACCGGGACAGACAAGAGACCCAGTACTTC	CATSNRDRQETQYF
TRBD1	TRBV5-1	16	TRBJ1-5	-	TGCGCCAGCAGCTTGGGGCCACAGGGGGTCAATCAGCCCCAGCATTTT	CASSLGPQGVNQPQHF
TRBD2	TRBV7-2	17	TRBJ2-5	-	TGTGCCAGCAGCTTAGTGTTACTAGCGGGAGGTGGGGAGACCCAGTACTTC	CASSLVLLAGGGETQYF
-	TRBV4-2	15	TRBJ1-5	-	TGTGCCAGCAGCCTAGTCCTGGAGGGGAATCAGCCCCAGCATTTT	CASSLVLEGNQPQHF
TRBD1	TRBV13	17	TRBJ1-2	-	TGTGCCAGCAGCCGACGGACAGGGGGCGCATTAACGTATGGCTACACCTTC	CASSRRTGGALTYGYTF
-	TRBV19	12	TRBJ2-1	-	TGTGCCAGTAGTATAGGGGCGTTTGAGCAGTTCTTC	CASSIGAFEQFF
-	TRBV11-2	14	TRBJ2-5	-	TGTGCCAGCAGCCCCGGTCCGGGGATAGAGACCCAGTACTTC	CASSPGPGIETQYF
-	TRBV4-3	16	TRBJ1-3	-	TGCGCCAGCAGCCAAGATTGGGGGACTACTGGAAACACCATATATTTT	CASSQDWGTTGNTIYF
-	TRBV30	13	TRBJ2-7	-	TGTGCCTGGAGTCGCGGGACTTATTTCGAGCAGTACTTC	CAWSRGTYFEQYF
TRBD2	TRBV12-5	16	TRBJ2-2	-	TGTGCTAGTGGTTTGAGCGGGGCCTTGAATGCCGGGGAGCTGTTTTTT	CASGLSGALNAGELFF
TRBD1	TRBV11-2	14	TRBJ1-2	-	TGTGCCAGCAGCTTGACAGGGATTAACTATGGCTACACCTTC	CASSLTGINYGYTF
-	TRBV19	14	TRBJ1-5	-	TGTGCCAGTAGTCTCCGGGTTAGCAATCAGCCCCAGCATTTT	CASSLRVSNQPQHF
-	TRBV12-3/TRBV12-4	13	TRBJ1-1	-	TGTGCCAGCAGTTTAGGGGGAGACCCTGAAGCTTTCTTT	CASSLGGDPEAFF
TRBD2	TRBV20-1	16	TRBJ2-2	-	TGCAGTGCTAGTGGGTTAGCGGGAGGGGACACCGGGGAGCTGTTTTTT	CSASGLAGGDTGELFF
TRBD1	TRBV5-6	15	TRBJ2-3	-	TGTGCCAGCAGCTTGCTGCAGGGGGCGCGGGATACGCAGTATTTT	CASSLLQGARDTQYF
TRBD1	TRBV11-3	15	TRBJ1-1	-	TGTGCCAGCAGCTCCTTCGACAGGGGGGACACTGAAGCTTTCTTT	CASSSFDRGDTEAFF
TRBD1	TRBV18	15	TRBJ2-3	-	TGTGCCAGCTCACCAGCCCGGACAGGGACAGATACGCAGTATTTT	CASSPARTGTDTQYF
TRBD1	TRBV5-8	17	TRBJ1-5	once	TGTGCCAGCAGCTTGGTCGTGACAGGGGGCTCGAGTCAGCCCCAGCATTTT	CASSLVVTGGSSQPQHF
TRBD2	TRBV3-1/TRBV3-2	15	TRBJ2-6	-	TGTGCCAGCAGCCCTGGGACTACCGGGGCCAACGTCCTGACTTTC	CASSPGTTGANVLTF
-	TRBV6-2/TRBV6-3	14	TRBJ1-1	-	TGTGCCAGCAGTTACTCGACTCCCAACACTGAAGCTTTCTTT	CASSYSTPNTEAFF
-	TRBV7-2	16	TRBJ2-1	-	TGTGCCAGCAGCTTAGTCGCTAGCAATTCCTACAATGAGCAGTTCTTC	CASSLVASNSYNEQFF
-	TRBV11-2	14	TRBJ1-2	-	TGTGCCAGCAGCTTATTTGAGGGCCCCTATGGCTACACCTTC	CASSLFEGPYGYTF
-	TRBV4-3	14	TRBJ1-2	-	TGCGCCAGCAGCCAAAGGGCGAAGACAGGAGACTACACCTTC	CASSQRAKTGDYTF
TRBD2	TRBV19	16	TRBJ2-3	-	TGTGCCAGTACCCGGGGACTAGCGGGGAGCACAGATACGCAGTATTTT	CASTRGLAGSTDTQYF
TRBD1	TRBV3-1/TRBV3-2	16	TRBJ1-5	-	TGTGCCAGCAGCCTTAAGGACAGGGAGGGCAATCAGCCCCAGCATTTT	CASSLKDREGNQPQHF
-	TRBV18	13	TRBJ2-1	-	TGTGCCAGCTCACTAGCCACTTACAATGAGCAGTTCTTC	CASSLATYNEQFF
-	TRBV2	13	TRBJ2-5	-	TGTGCCAGCAGTTACTCGGAGAGACAGACCCAGTACTTC	CASSYSERQTQYF
-	TRBV7-9	16	TRBJ1-2	-	TGTGCCAGCAGCTTGATCGGGGGTGGGGACTTTTATGGCTACACCTTC	CASSLIGGGDFYGYTF
TRBD2	TRBV18	19	TRBJ2-1	-	TGTGCCAGCTCACCTCAGCGGGGGGGCCTGTTACAAGCCTACAATGAGCAGTTCTTC	CASSPQRGGLLQAYNEQFF
TRBD2	TRBV3-1/TRBV3-2	19	TRBJ2-3	once	TGTGCCAGCAGCTTAGTCAAGAGGACTAGCGGGGGGGCCGCAGATACGCAGTATTTT	CASSLVKRTSGGAADTQYF
TRBD2	TRBV6-1	20	TRBJ2-1	few	TGTGCCAGCAGTGGCTCAGGGGGGGGTCTAGCGGGGTCTGCACCCAATGAGCAGTTCTTC	CASSGSGGGLAGSAPNEQFF
TRBD2	TRBV14	15	TRBJ2-7	-	TGTGCCAGCACCCTCGGAGCGGGGGCCCGCGACGAGCAGTACTTC	CASTLGAGARDEQYF
-	TRBV7-6	16	TRBJ2-1	-	TGTGCCAGCAGCCCCTTGGCCAGGGGCGGTTACAATGAGCAGTTCTTC	CASSPLARGGYNEQFF
-	TRBV14	16	TRBJ1-1	-	TGTGCCAGCAGCCAAGATTTTACAGACAGCTACACTGAAGCTTTCTTT	CASSQDFTDSYTEAFF
TRBD1	TRBV19	14	TRBJ1-2	-	TGTGCCAGTAGTCCGGGACAGTATAACTATGGCTACACCTTC	CASSPGQYNYGYTF
-	TRBV6-5	15	TRBJ2-5	once	TGTGCCAGCAGCCCCCGGCCGACAGTAAAGGAGACCCAGTACTTC	CASSPRPTVKETQYF
TRBD1	TRBV4-2	16	TRBJ1-5	-	TGTGCCAGCAGCCAAGGGGGGCCAGGGGGCAGACAGCCCCAGCATTTT	CASSQGGPGGRQPQHF
-	TRBV10-1	16	TRBJ1-4	-	TGCGCCAGGAATGCGGGGGGGGCCTATTTTCACGAAAAACTGTTTTTT	CARNAGGAYFHEKLFF
TRBD2	TRBV4-3	18	TRBJ2-3	-	TGCGCCAGCAGCCAAGAGGCTATGGCGGGAGACGGGGCAGATACGCAGTATTTT	CASSQEAMAGDGADTQYF
TRBD2	TRBV5-4	16	TRBJ2-2	-	TGTGCCAGCAGCTCCCCACGGGAGGGGAACACCGGGGAGCTGTTTTTT	CASSSPREGNTGELFF
TRBD2	TRBV27	14	TRBJ2-5	many	TGTGCCAGCAGTCCTAGGACTAGCGAAGAGACCCAGTACTTC	CASSPRTSEETQYF
TRBD2	TRBV3-1/TRBV3-2	17	TRBJ2-7	-	TGTGCCAGCAGCCAAAATCCGGGACTAGCGGGAACTTACGAGCAGTACTTC	CASSQNPGLAGTYEQYF
TRBD1	TRBV6-5	13	TRBJ1-1	once	TGTGCCAGCAGTCGACAGGGGGCGGGTGAAGCTTTCTTT	CASSRQGAGEAFF
-	TRBV5-1	14	TRBJ2-3	few	TGCGCCAGCCAGTCGTGGGGGGGCACAGATACGCAGTATTTT	CASQSWGGTDTQYF
-	TRBV7-7	14	TRBJ2-5	-	TGTGCTAGCAGCTTAGGAGGGGGCCAAGAGACCCAGTACTTC	CASSLGGGQETQYF
-	TRBV5-1	15	TRBJ2-4	-	TGCGCCAGCAGCTTGGCGGCAGGAGCCAAAAACATTCAGTACTTC	CASSLAAGAKNIQYF
-	TRBV3-1/TRBV3-2	13	TRBJ2-5	-	TGTGCCAGCAGCCAATCGCCCCGGGGGACCCAGTACTTC	CASSQSPRGTQYF
-	TRBV10-3	13	TRBJ1-5	-	TGTGCCATCAGGAGGGAAATGGATCAGCCCCAGCATTTT	CAIRREMDQPQHF
-	TRBV27	14	TRBJ1-5	-	TGTGCCAGCAGAAGGACAGCATACAATCAGCCCCAGCATTTT	CASRRTAYNQPQHF